A selection of T cell receptor beta chains follows, all from one sample in a study of cytomegalovirus exposure and HLA in healthy donors. The data were produced by immunoSEQ multiplex PCR, yet TCRdb's version contains in-frame clones alone and is incomplete. The sample has about 200,000 clones, around 83% seen once. Sequencing was done on a sample of PBMCs. Receptors were obtained from a woman in her 30s in good health and CMV-seropositive. The CDR3 runs from the conserved cysteine through the conserved F or W. A D gene is named only where the DNA matches it firmly. Clone size appears in some rows only: once, few, many, or a class for an expanded clone.

>-|TRBJ1-5|TRBD1|TRBV5-6
TGTGCCAGCAGCTCGGACAGGGGACAGCCCCAGCATTTT
CASSSDRGQPQHF
>-|TRBJ2-7|-|TRBV6-6
TGTGCCAGCAGTTATGGTTTCCGACAGAGCTCCTACGAGCAGTACTTC
CASSYGFRQSSYEQYF
>-|TRBJ1-4|TRBD1|TRBV5-1
TGCGCCAGCAGCTTGGGACAGGGTGGCGAAAAACTGTTTTTT
CASSLGQGGEKLFF
>-|TRBJ1-1|-|TRBV7-8
TGTGCCAGCAGCTCGACAGTCGGAGCTTTCTTT
CASSSTVGAFF
>-|TRBJ2-7|-|TRBV18
TGTGCCAGCTCACTAGACAGGAGTTCCTACGAGCAGTACTTC
CASSLDRSSYEQYF
>few|TRBJ2-1|-|TRBV6-1
TGTGCCAGCAGTGAACCCCAGGGGTCTGAGCAGTTCTTC
CASSEPQGSEQFF
>-|TRBJ1-1|-|TRBV19
TGTGCCAGTAGTTGGAGCAGGAACACTGAAGCTTTCTTT
CASSWSRNTEAFF
>many|TRBJ1-4|TRBD1|TRBV28
TGTGCCTGCAGGGGGCCTACAACTAATGAAAAACTGTTTTTT
CACRGPTTNEKLFF
>-|TRBJ2-7|-|TRBV7-2
TGTGCCAGCAGCTTAAGGGGGTACGAGCAGTACTTC
CASSLRGYEQYF
>once|TRBJ2-7|-|TRBV11-2
TGTGCCAGCAGCTTACTTGCAGATCCGTTCTACGAGCAGTACTTC
CASSLLADPFYEQYF
>-|TRBJ2-1|-|TRBV2
TGTGCCAGCACCCCCGGGACTGCACTTTACAATGAGCAGTTCTTC
CASTPGTALYNEQFF
>once|TRBJ2-1|TRBD2|TRBV2
TGTGCCAGCAGTGTTCGCGGGAGTCAAGGCAATGAGCAGTTCTTC
CASSVRGSQGNEQFF
>-|TRBJ1-2|-|TRBV6-1
TGTGCCAGCAGTGATGGCCCGGGGACCTTC
CASSDGPGTF
>-|TRBJ1-5|TRBD1|TRBV2
TGTGCCAGCAGTGAGCAAACAGGGGATAATCAGCCCCAGCATTTT
CASSEQTGDNQPQHF